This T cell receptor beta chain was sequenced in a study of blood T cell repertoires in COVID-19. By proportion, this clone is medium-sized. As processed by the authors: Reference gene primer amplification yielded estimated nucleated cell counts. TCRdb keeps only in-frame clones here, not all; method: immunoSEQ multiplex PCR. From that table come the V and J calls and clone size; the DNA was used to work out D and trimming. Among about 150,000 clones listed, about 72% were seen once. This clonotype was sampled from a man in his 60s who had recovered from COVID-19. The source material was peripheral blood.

CDR3 residues: CASSYQAGTSGYNEQFF. Here the CDR3 DNA reads TGTGCCAGCAGCTACCAGGCCGGGACTAGCGGATACAATGAGCAGTTCTTC. The J gene is TRBJ2-1, the V gene TRBV13; 11 nucleotides agree with TRBD2. J was trimmed by 4 bases and V by 4 bases; bases with no gene match: 9. CDR1 and CDR2 from the germline V gene are PRHDT and FYEKMQ (reference sequence). The CDR3 sequence is 17 residues long.